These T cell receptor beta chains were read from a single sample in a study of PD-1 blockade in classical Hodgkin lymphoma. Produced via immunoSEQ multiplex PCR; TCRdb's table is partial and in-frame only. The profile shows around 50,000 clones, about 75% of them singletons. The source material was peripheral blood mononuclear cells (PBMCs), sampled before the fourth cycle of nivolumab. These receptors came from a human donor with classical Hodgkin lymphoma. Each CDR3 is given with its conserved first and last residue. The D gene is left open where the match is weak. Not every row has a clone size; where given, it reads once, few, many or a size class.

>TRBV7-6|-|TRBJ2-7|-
CASSSGTTLLYEQYF
TGTGCCAGCAGCTCAGGTACCACCCTCCTCTACGAGCAGTACTTC
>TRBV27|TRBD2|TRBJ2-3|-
CASSLLRESGTDTQYF
TGTGCCAGCAGTTTACTGCGGGAGAGCGGCACAGATACGCAGTATTTT
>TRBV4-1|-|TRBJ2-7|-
CASSRDKGPYEQYF
TGCGCCAGCAGCCGGGACAAGGGCCCCTACGAGCAGTACTTC
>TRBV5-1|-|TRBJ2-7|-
CASARQANWGEQYF
TGCGCCAGCGCGAGACAGGCCAACTGGGGGGAGCAGTACTTC
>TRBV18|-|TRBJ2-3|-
CASSPGQGTDTQYF
TGTGCCAGCTCACCAGGCCAGGGCACAGATACGCAGTATTTT
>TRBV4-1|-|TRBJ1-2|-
CASSQGVPSGTFYGYTF
TGCGCCAGCAGCCAAGGCGTGCCTTCCGGGACCTTCTATGGCTACACCTTC
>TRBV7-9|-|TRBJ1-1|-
CASSLNRFNTEAFF
TGTGCCAGCAGCTTAAACAGGTTCAACACTGAAGCTTTCTTT
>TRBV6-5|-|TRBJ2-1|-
CASSPRGTGYNEQFF
TGTGCCAGCAGTCCAAGGGGTACCGGGTACAATGAGCAGTTCTTC
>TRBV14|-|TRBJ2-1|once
CASSQETLNVEQFF
TGTGCCAGCAGCCAAGAAACTCTAAATGTTGAGCAGTTCTTC
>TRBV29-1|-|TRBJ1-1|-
CSVTKRLPQGPNTEAFF
TGCAGCGTAACCAAACGACTGCCCCAGGGACCGAACACTGAAGCTTTCTTT
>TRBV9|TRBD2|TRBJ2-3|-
CASSVGLAGVKDTQYF
TGTGCCAGCAGCGTAGGGCTAGCGGGAGTAAAGGATACGCAGTATTTT
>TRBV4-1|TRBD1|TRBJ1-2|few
CASSQPVRDRHLGYTF
TGCGCCAGCAGCCAACCTGTCCGGGACAGGCATTTGGGCTACACCTTC
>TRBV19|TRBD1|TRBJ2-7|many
CASSWGQPYEQYF
TGTGCCAGTAGCTGGGGACAGCCCTACGAGCAGTACTTC
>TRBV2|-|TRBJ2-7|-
CASVQTGRFYEQYF
TGTGCCAGCGTACAGACAGGAAGATTCTACGAGCAGTACTTC
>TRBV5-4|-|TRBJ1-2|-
CASSPGSASVYTF
TGTGCCAGCAGCCCCGGCTCCGCCTCAGTCTACACCTTC
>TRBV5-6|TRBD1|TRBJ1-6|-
CASSLDSRQGLNSPLHF
TGTGCCAGCAGCTTGGATTCACGACAGGGCCTTAATTCACCCCTCCACTTT
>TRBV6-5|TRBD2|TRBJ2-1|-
CASSPSLAGGNEQFF
TGTGCCAGCAGCCCGTCCCTAGCGGGAGGTAATGAGCAGTTCTTC
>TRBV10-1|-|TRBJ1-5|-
CASSDLGGSNQPQHF
TGCGCCAGCAGTGATTTAGGGGGAAGCAATCAGCCCCAGCATTTT